This T cell receptor (beta chain) is drawn from a study of blood T cell repertoires in COVID-19. In the study overall: The analysed material was cDNA or gDNA that came from T cells, B-cell-depleted T cells, or PBMCs.

Cohort placement rested on clinical history that participants reported themselves. Per the germline V gene, CDR1 is SGHRS and CDR2 is YFSETQ. The J segment lost 1 base and the V segment lost 3 bases, leaving 4 bases of the junction unmatched. The CDR3 contains 14 residues. The repertoire was sequenced with immunoSEQ multiplex PCR; TCRdb's copy has only in-frame clones and lacks some. The sample lists over 200,000 clones, 80% to 90% occurring once. The source of this sequence is a woman under 40 who had been exposed to COVID-19. Sequencing was performed on PBMCs or T cells enriched from blood (not recorded which). The gene calls are TRBV5-1 and TRBJ2-7; TRBD2 aligns across 7 bases. The CDR3 sequence: CASSWGEGSYEQYF. CDR3 DNA sequence: TGCGCCAGCAGCTGGGGGGAGGGGTCCTACGAGCAGTACTTC.